The 7 T cell receptor beta chains below were found in one sample sequenced in a study of cytomegalovirus exposure and HLA in healthy donors. Researchers ran the PCR with 60 Vbeta and 13 Jbeta primers. The table came from immunoSEQ multiplex PCR; TCRdb's copy has only in-frame clones and leaves some out. Counted here are about 120,000 clones, around 86% occurring once; the ten biggest clones make up around 2.3%. Sequencing was performed on PBMCs. All receptors come from a woman between 40 and 55 years old in good health and CMV-seronegative.

The chain joins TRBV5-1 to TRBJ1-2; a weak D match, TRBD1 (6 bases). This CDR3 comprises 15 residues. Trimming removed 0 bases at V and 1 base at J, with 10 bases between. Germline V gives CDR1 SGHRS, CDR2 YFSETQ. DNA for the CDR3: TGCGCCAGCAGCTTGGGGCAGGGGCTTAACTATGGCTACACCTTC. It codes for CASSLGQGLNYGYTF.

Details on this clone: At one of its ends the junction is not consistent with the germline gene, which may arise from a read error. The J gene is TRBJ2-7, the V gene TRBV7-9, with TRBD1 identical over 10 bases. CDR3 size: 19 residues. Germline V CDR1 and CDR2: SEHNR, FQNEAQ (reference sequence). The CDR3 coding sequence is TGTTCCAGCAGCTTGGAATGGACGCAGGACAGGGGGTTTTCCTACGAGCAGTACTTC. Translating it yields CSSSLEWTQDRGFSYEQYF.

In DNA, the CDR3 is TGTGCCAGCAGTTTAGGTCAGGGGAATCAGCCCCAGCATTTT. This sequence encodes CASSLGQGNQPQHF. The J gene is TRBJ1-5, the V gene TRBV28; D is possibly TRBD1 (6 bases). Germline V gene data show CDR1 as MDHEN and CDR2 as SYDVKM. This CDR3 region has 14 residues. V was cut by 2 bases and J by 4 bases, with 9 bases left in between.

J is TRBJ1-1 and V is TRBV6-5, with TRBD1 identical over 8 bases. The germline V gene has CDR1 MNHEY and CDR2 SVGAGI. Trimming took 4 bases from V and 7 from J; bases not matched to a gene: 5. CDR3 length: 13 residues. In nucleotides, the CDR3 is TGTGCCAGCAGTTTTGGGACAGGCAGTGAAGCTTTCTTT. Translation gives CASSFGTGSEAFF.

The chain carries TRBV28 and TRBJ2-4; 8 bases agree with TRBD1. Germline trimming cut 6 bases from V and 0 bases from J; bases unmatched to any gene: 16. Germline-derived CDR1 and CDR2 are MDHEN and SYDVKM. The CDR3 extends over 19 amino acids. CDR3 sequence reads: CASSDILDRDELAKNIQYF. The CDR3 DNA sequence: TGTGCCAGCAGCGATATCCTGGACAGGGATGAACTAGCCAAAAACATTCAGTACTTC.

This clone has only one observation. The chain has TRBV19 and TRBJ2-1; unclear D gene. In germline, CDR1 is LNHDA, CDR2 SQIVND (reference sequence). V gave up 3 bases and J gave up 3 bases, with 6 bases separating them. This CDR3 has 13 residues. The CDR3 nucleotides are TGTGCCAGTAGTATTTCTAACTACAATGAGCAGTTCTTC. This translates into CASSISNYNEQFF. Full variable domain (remainder filled in from reference TRBV19 and TRBJ2-1): DGGITQSPKYLFRKEGQNVTLSCEQNLNHDAMYWYRQDPGQGLRLIYYSQIVNDFQKGDIAEGYSVSREKKESFPLTVTSAQKNPTAFYLCASSISNYNEQFFGPGTRLTVL.

This clone turned up a few times. The chain joins TRBV27 to TRBJ2-7, with a tentative D call TRBD1 (6 bases). Trimming cost V 5 bases and J 1 base, with 15 bases left between them. The CDR3 is 15 amino acids. Per the germline V gene, CDR1 is MNHEY and CDR2 is SMNVEV (reference sequence). CDR3 sequence reads: CASSPQGSRSYEQYF. CDR3 bases: TGTGCCAGCAGTCCACAGGGTAGTAGGTCCTACGAGCAGTACTTC.